A single sample is the source of the 22 T cell receptor beta chains below, sequenced in a study of blood T cell repertoires in COVID-19. Assay: immunoSEQ multiplex PCR; the TCRdb copy retains only in-frame clones and omits some. The repertoire consists of a few hundred thousand clones, with just over 85% occurring once and the leading ten covering approximately 1.4%. Sequenced material: peripheral blood. The receptor source for this set is a man of 80 years or more with acute or convalescent COVID-19.

This clone showed up just a few times. This chain joins TRBV10-3 and TRBJ2-3; no firm D call. V was clipped by 3 bases and J by 1 base, with 5 bases between them. Germline assignment: CDR1 ENHRY and CDR2 SYGVKD. The CDR3 is 13 residues long. CDR3 sequence (DNA): TGTGCCATCAGTGATCAGGGCACAGATACGCAGTATTTT. Translating it yields CAISDQGTDTQYF.

This clone was seen only once. J is TRBJ2-7 and V is TRBV18, with D possibly matching TRBD1 (6 bases). The V end was cut by 4 bases, the J end by 4 bases, with 8 bases between. CDR3 length equals 12 residues. Germline loops: CDR1 KGHSH, CDR2 LQKENI. CDR3 sequence: CASSLQGYEQYF. The CDR3 DNA reads as TGTGCCAGCTCACTACAGGGTTACGAGCAGTACTTC.

CDR3 region: CASSSDQGSLNEKLFF. The DNA of the CDR3 is TGTGCCAGTAGTTCTGACCAGGGATCCCTTAATGAAAAACTGTTTTTT. The V and J genes are TRBV19 and TRBJ1-4; the D gene is possibly TRBD1 (5 bases). Germline CDR1 reads LNHDA; CDR2 reads SQIVND (reference sequence). With 5 bases removed from V and 4 bases from J, the gap between germline ends came to 17 bases. The CDR3 covers 16 residues.

This clone has just a few counts. The chain couples TRBV7-8 to TRBJ1-5, with 8 positions matching TRBD1. Germline assignment: CDR1 SGHVS and CDR2 FQNEAQ. V lost 5 bases to trimming and J lost 9 bases; unmatched junction nucleotides: 12. The CDR3 loop spans 15 amino acids. Here the CDR3 reads CASSLSIGQGLPQHF. CDR3 in DNA: TGTGCCAGCAGCCTTAGCATCGGACAGGGACTGCCCCAGCATTTT.

The chain carries TRBV7-6 and TRBJ1-3; TRBD1 aligns across 8 bases. The ends lost 3 bases at V and 8 bases at J; junction bases unmatched: 6. The germline gives CDR1 SGHVS, CDR2 FNYEAQ. The CDR3 is made up of 14 amino acids. CDR3 protein: CASSFWTGTDTIYF. The CDR3 nucleotides read TGTGCCAGCAGCTTTTGGACAGGGACGGACACCATATATTTT.

This sequence joins TRBV28 and TRBJ2-6; possible D gene TRBD1, 6 bases. Germline CDR1 is MDHEN and CDR2 is SYDVKM. This CDR3 has 15 residues. With 6 bases removed from V and 1 base from J, the gap between germline ends came to 10 bases. The CDR3 reads CASSLTGSGANVLTF. CDR3 nucleotide sequence: TGTGCCAGCAGCTTAACAGGGTCTGGGGCCAACGTCCTGACTTTC. Drawing the rest from reference TRBV28 and TRBJ2-6, the complete variable domain is DVKVTQSSRYLVKRTGEKVFLECVQDMDHENMFWYRQDPGLGLRLIYFSYDVKMKEKGDIPEGYSVSREKKERFSLILESASTNQTSMYLCASSLTGSGANVLTFGAGSRLTVL.

The V gene is TRBV7-9, the J gene TRBJ2-7; 8 nucleotides match TRBD2. Trimming at V came to 1 base and at J to 4 bases, leaving 6 bases not matched to a gene. Germline CDR1 reads SEHNR; CDR2 reads FQNEAQ (reference sequence). The CDR3 covers 15 residues. The CDR3, as DNA: TGTGCCAGCAGCTTAGGGGTAGCGGGACTTTACGAGCAGTACTTC. Amino acid sequence: CASSLGVAGLYEQYF.

The chain is built from TRBV4-3 and TRBJ1-2, with a weak D call TRBD1 (6 bases). Germline CDR1 reads LGHNA; CDR2 reads YSLEER. The CDR3 has 17 residues. Trimming pared 1 base from V and 1 base from J, leaving 16 bases between. This chain's CDR3 is CASSQVTGTYLNYGYTF. CDR3 nucleotide sequence: TGCGCCAGCAGCCAAGTGACCGGGACATACCTTAACTATGGCTACACCTTC.

The V gene is TRBV18, the J gene TRBJ2-3; no clear D gene. V was trimmed by 9 bases and J by 0 bases, leaving 7 bases between them. CDR1 KGHSH and CDR2 LQKENI come from the germline V gene. The CDR3 covers 12 residues. The CDR3 DNA is TGTGCCAGTGAAAGCAGCACAGATACGCAGTATTTT. It specifies CASESSTDTQYF.

V usage is TRBV5-1 and J usage is TRBJ2-1, with D possibly being TRBD1 (5 bases). This CDR3 is 14 amino acids long. Per germline, CDR1 SGHRS and CDR2 YFSETQ. V lost 2 bases, J lost 6 bases, and 12 bases lay in between. The CDR3 region is CASSFSDTGNEQFF. CDR3 nucleotide sequence: TGCGCCAGCAGCTTCTCGGACACGGGCAATGAGCAGTTCTTC.

The rearrangement joins TRBV7-2 to TRBJ1-6; maybe TRBD1 (6 bases). CDR3 length: 17 amino acids. V lost 7 bases, J lost 5 bases, and 21 bases lay in between. CDR1 is SGHTA, CDR2 FQGNSA, per germline. DNA for the CDR3: TGTGCCAGCATCGATACGAGAGGGGGTGGTAATAATTCACCCCTCCACTTT. It encodes CASIDTRGGGNNSPLHF.

The J gene is TRBJ2-3, the V gene TRBV5-8, with 8 nucleotides matching TRBD1. The CDR3 contains 16 residues. Germline V lookup: CDR1 SGHTS, CDR2 YDEGEE. V trimming: 4 bases; J trimming: 4 bases; junction bases outside the gene matches: 11. The CDR3 reads CASSLGQGLGSDTQYF. Written as DNA, the CDR3 is TGTGCCAGCAGCCTCGGACAGGGCCTGGGATCAGATACGCAGTATTTT.

V gene TRBV4-3 combines with J gene TRBJ1-1; no clear D gene. Germline V gives CDR1 LGHNA, CDR2 YSLEER. V gave up 2 bases and J gave up 1 base, with 8 bases separating them. CDR3 length: 14 amino acids. Here the CDR3 reads CASSQIRGNTEAFF. CDR3 nucleotide sequence: TGCGCCAGCAGCCAAATCCGGGGGAACACTGAAGCTTTCTTT.

The table lists this clone with a few counts. This chain uses TRBV19 with TRBJ2-3; perhaps TRBD2 as D (6 bases). V dropped 6 bases and J dropped 0 bases, with 10 bases sitting between them. The CDR3 length is 14 residues. Germline CDR1 reads LNHDA; CDR2 reads SQIVND (reference sequence). The CDR3 DNA follows: TGTGCCAGTAGGGAGGGAACTAGCACAGATACGCAGTATTTT. It encodes CASREGTSTDTQYF.

The CDR3: CASGTLDTQYF. CDR3 nucleotides: TGTGCCAGCGGGACTCTAGATACGCAGTATTTT. The gene calls are TRBV19 and TRBJ2-3; perhaps TRBD2 as D (6 bases). The germline gives CDR1 LNHDA, CDR2 SQIVND (reference sequence). The V end lost 9 bases, the J end lost 5 bases, and 9 bases lay between the germline ends. This CDR3 has 11 amino acids.

A few counts support this clone. The V and J genes are TRBV5-1 and TRBJ2-5; D is unresolved. This CDR3 spans 13 amino acids. The V end lost 2 bases, the J end lost 2 bases, and 7 bases lay between the germline ends. Per germline, CDR1 SGHRS and CDR2 YFSETQ. The CDR3 sequence: CASSFNRQETQYF. CDR3 nucleotide sequence: TGCGCCAGCAGCTTTAATAGACAAGAGACCCAGTACTTC.

The CDR3 DNA is TGTGCCAGTAGAGGACAGGGGCACAACTATGGCTACACCTTC. Protein product: CASRGQGHNYGYTF. The chain employs TRBV19 and TRBJ1-2; 9 bases agree with TRBD1. This CDR3 spans 14 amino acids. Per the germline V gene, CDR1 is LNHDA and CDR2 is SQIVND (reference sequence). The trim removed 6 bases at V and 2 bases at J, leaving 4 bases unmatched. The variable domain in full, completed from reference TRBV19 and TRBJ1-2, reads DGGITQSPKYLFRKEGQNVTLSCEQNLNHDAMYWYRQDPGQGLRLIYYSQIVNDFQKGDIAEGYSVSREKKESFPLTVTSAQKNPTAFYLCASRGQGHNYGYTFGSGTRLTVV.

This sequence joins TRBV3-1 (or the pseudogene TRBV3-2) and TRBJ1-5, with TRBD1 matching 8 bases. Germline CDR1 LGHDT, CDR2 YNNKEL (reference sequence). With V trimmed by 4 bases and J by 0 bases, 8 bases remained unmatched. This CDR3 is built from 17 residues. As DNA, the CDR3 is TGTGCCAGCAGCCGATACACAGGGGGGGTTAGCAATCAGCCCCAGCATTTT. It is translated as CASSRYTGGVSNQPQHF.

This chain links TRBV9 with TRBJ2-1; no clear D gene. Trimming took off 0 bases at V and 0 bases at J, with 7 bases between the two ends. Germline V lookup: CDR1 SGDLS, CDR2 YYNGEE. CDR3 length equals 15 residues. CDR3: CASSVDTGSYNEQFF. The CDR3 DNA reads TGTGCCAGCAGCGTAGACACGGGCTCCTACAATGAGCAGTTCTTC.

The CDR3 nucleotides are TGCGCCAGCAGTGAGTCGACGGGGAATCCCCTCCACTTT. Encoded protein: CASSESTGNPLHF. The rearrangement joins TRBV10-2 to TRBJ1-6; D remains ambiguous. V was trimmed by 0 bases and J by 13 bases, leaving 10 bases between them. Per the germline V gene, CDR1 is WSHSY and CDR2 is SAAADI. The CDR3 consists of 13 residues.

The V gene is TRBV4-1, the J gene TRBJ2-7, with a tentative D call TRBD1 (6 bases). CDR3 length equals 12 residues. V lost 3 bases and J lost 6, with 9 bases in between. Germline V gene sequence: CDR1 MGHRA, CDR2 YSYEKL. The CDR3 spells CASSQLDSEQYF. The CDR3 nucleotides read TGCGCCAGCAGCCAGTTGGACAGCGAGCAGTACTTC.

This rearrangement joins TRBV6-2 or TRBV6-3 to TRBJ2-7, with 7 bases matching TRBD1. The CDR3 is 17 residues long. Germline CDR1 and CDR2: MNHEY and SVGEGT. Trimming cost V 1 base and J 5 bases; bases outside gene matches: 14. In DNA form, the CDR3 reads TGTGCCAGCAGTTACTTCCCCCGCACAGGGGCGGATAACGAGCAGTACTTC. It specifies CASSYFPRTGADNEQYF.